The rows below give T cell receptor beta chains drawn from one sample of a study of T-cell memory formation after mild COVID-19. MiXCR, applied by TCRdb to the 5' RACE reads, yields one record per CDR3 protein. The table includes a few hundred thousand distinct CDR3 sequences, 14% detected once. Sample: PBMCs or a T cell subset sorted from them (not recorded which). All receptors derive from a man aged 18 to 30 who had mild COVID-19 (a few samples of this study predate the infection). Cell type and time point are not known. Each CDR3 is given without its conserved first and last residue. Each record gives: V gene, CDR3 protein.

v_gene: TRBV4-2
CDR3aa: ASSWTSGSTDTQY

v_gene: TRBV3-1
CDR3aa: ASSFSGGLEQY

v_gene: TRBV20-1
CDR3aa: SGTSSGDDLNTQY

v_gene: TRBV29-1
CDR3aa: SVARYDTGELF

v_gene: TRBV7-2
CDR3aa: ASSLGGQGYNSPLH

v_gene: TRBV7-8
CDR3aa: ASSPPGGRTTGKLF

v_gene: TRBV12-3/TRBV12-4
CDR3aa: ASSYGGVAAEAF

v_gene: TRBV7-3
CDR3aa: ASSLRAGFTDTQY

v_gene: TRBV5-1
CDR3aa: ASSLSLGDTGELF

v_gene: TRBV20-1
CDR3aa: SAGQGRDTEAF

v_gene: TRBV20-1
CDR3aa: SARDWLTRETQY

v_gene: TRBV4-3
CDR3aa: ASSHRPEEQRYNEQF

v_gene: TRBV6-2/TRBV6-3
CDR3aa: ASRDRTIMNTEAF

v_gene: TRBV6-5
CDR3aa: ASSSNSRGNQPQH

v_gene: TRBV2
CDR3aa: ASSMTGPDNT

v_gene: TRBV11-2
CDR3aa: ASSLGTSGGPAYYNEQF

v_gene: TRBV7-2
CDR3aa: ASGTAVTDTQY

v_gene: TRBV7-2
CDR3aa: ASSHLRTPGANVLT

v_gene: TRBV18
CDR3aa: ASSPVVGGISGNTIY

v_gene: TRBV3-1
CDR3aa: ASSLTGGANEQF

v_gene: TRBV7-9
CDR3aa: ASSPQRFTKETQY

v_gene: TRBV5-1
CDR3aa: ASSLGGLTGANVLT

v_gene: TRBV5-1
CDR3aa: ASSPEPTSDTQY

v_gene: TRBV6-9
CDR3aa: ASITRQGAGNTIY

v_gene: TRBV15
CDR3aa: ATSRVTGIADTQY

v_gene: TRBV7-9
CDR3aa: ASSPNVGGEETPLH

v_gene: TRBV4-3
CDR3aa: ASSQEWRGEAGNTIY

v_gene: TRBV12-5
CDR3aa: ASGLDRTGYTQY

v_gene: TRBV6-5
CDR3aa: ASSYGLRSNEQF

v_gene: TRBV29-1
CDR3aa: SVEAGEKLF

v_gene: TRBV5-1
CDR3aa: ASSHGLAGGTYQETQY

v_gene: TRBV6-2/TRBV6-3
CDR3aa: ASSYSFISRPQH

v_gene: TRBV4-2
CDR3aa: ASSQVKDVSYEQY

v_gene: TRBV29-1
CDR3aa: SVDEHSGGSDTQY

v_gene: TRBV7-9
CDR3aa: ASSNRAWFNTEAF

v_gene: TRBV4-3
CDR3aa: ASSQGLATGIEQY

v_gene: TRBV28
CDR3aa: ASIRGSDTEAF

v_gene: TRBV5-1
CDR3aa: ASSFRAGIQPQH

v_gene: TRBV7-2
CDR3aa: ASSWTRSYTDTQY

v_gene: TRBV3-1
CDR3aa: ASSQDNAGSQPQH

v_gene: TRBV5-6
CDR3aa: ASSRSHQPQH

v_gene: TRBV9
CDR3aa: ASSVAEGGGYT

v_gene: TRBV7-9
CDR3aa: ASSLVVIGSQETQY

v_gene: TRBV10-3
CDR3aa: AISREDTQY